The rows below give T cell receptor beta chains drawn from one sample of a study of regulatory T cells in long-lasting Graves disease. TCRdb reprocessed the multiplex PCR reads via MiXCR and lists one record per CDR3 protein. The profile covers 400,000 to 500,000 distinct CDR3 sequences, with 15% appearing a single time and about 7.8% taken by the ten largest. These data also featured in a second study, about T cells in Graves' hyperthyroidism and ophthalmopathy.

Here the sequenced sample was peripheral blood mononuclear cells (PBMCs), taken at new diagnosis, from a patient treated with antithyroid drugs. These receptors originate from a woman aged 35 to 49 with Graves disease. CDR3s include the opening cysteine and the closing phenylalanine or tryptophan. Fields, in order: J gene, D gene, CDR3 length, V gene, clone size, CDR3 DNA, CDR3 protein. The D gene is left open where the match is weak. Some rows have no size entry. The others give once, few or many, or a class for an expanded clone.

>TRBJ1-1|-|14|TRBV4-1|-
TGCGCCAGCAGCCATATCGGGGAGATCACTGAAGCTTTCTTT
CASSHIGEITEAFF
>TRBJ2-3|TRBD1|16|TRBV27|many
TGTGCCAGCAGCCGAGACAGGGACGGGGCCCCCAATACGCAGTATTTT
CASSRDRDGAPNTQYF
>TRBJ1-4|TRBD1|18|TRBV11-2|many
TGTGCCAGCAGCCCTACCGGGACAGGGGGCCCGAAAAGAGAAAAACTGTTTTTT
CASSPTGTGGPKREKLFF
>TRBJ2-5|-|13|TRBV11-2|many
TGTGCCAGCAGCTTTGGGGGCGAAGAGACCCAGTACTTC
CASSFGGEETQYF
>TRBJ2-1|-|16|TRBV27|many
TGTGCCAGCAGTTTTGGGCTTTTGAGCTCCTACAATGAGCAGTTCTTC
CASSFGLLSSYNEQFF
>TRBJ2-3|-|13|TRBV27|-
TGTGCCAGCAGTTCCCTGGAGCGAGGGACGCAGTATTTT
CASSSLERGTQYF
>TRBJ2-5|-|15|TRBV11-2|many
TGTGCCAGCAGCCCCCCGGGGACTCCGGTTCCGACCCAGTACTTC
CASSPPGTPVPTQYF
>TRBJ2-7|TRBD2|14|TRBV20-1|many
TGCAGTGCTAGAGAGCCTAGCGGGACCTACGAGCAGTACTTC
CSAREPSGTYEQYF
>TRBJ2-7|-|13|TRBV18|many
TGTGCCAGCTCACCTAGTAGGGGAAACGAGCAGTACTTC
CASSPSRGNEQYF
>TRBJ2-3|-|14|TRBV3-1|-
TGTGCCAGCAGCCAAGATACGCGGCAAGATACGCAGTATTTT
CASSQDTRQDTQYF
>TRBJ2-1|TRBD2|15|TRBV3-1|many
TGTGCCAGCAGCCAAGATGGCGGGAGGGCCTTTGAGCAGTTCTTC
CASSQDGGRAFEQFF
>TRBJ1-1|-|16|TRBV11-1|many
TGTGCCAACAGCTTAAGCACGACCGGAGGGAACACTGAAGCTTTCTTT
CANSLSTTGGNTEAFF
>TRBJ2-3|-|16|TRBV13|many
TGTGCCAGCAGCTTAGGAATGCGCGGGATCACAGATACGCAGTATTTT
CASSLGMRGITDTQYF
>TRBJ2-1|TRBD1|15|TRBV6-1|-
TGTGCCAGCAGGGATGGACAGGGGCTATACAATGAGCAGTTCTTC
CASRDGQGLYNEQFF
>TRBJ2-1|TRBD1|15|TRBV11-2|few
TGTGCCAGCAGCCCCGGACAGGGCTCCTGCAATGAGCAGTTCTTC
CASSPGQGSCNEQFF
>TRBJ2-1|TRBD2|15|TRBV7-2|many
TGTGCCAGCAGCCCTTCTAGCGGCTCCTACAATGAGCAGTTCTTC
CASSPSSGSYNEQFF
>TRBJ2-1|-|14|TRBV20-1|many
TGCAGTGGTAGTCGTGGGGTCTTTTACAATGAGCAGTTCTTC
CSGSRGVFYNEQFF
>TRBJ2-5|TRBD2|15|TRBV5-1|many
TGCGCCAGCAGCTTGGTAGCGGGAGGGGAAGAGACCCAGTACTTC
CASSLVAGGEETQYF
>TRBJ1-1|-|13|TRBV5-1|few
TGCGCCAGCCGGGGGGGCACGGACACTGAAGCTTTCTTT
CASRGGTDTEAFF
>TRBJ2-1|-|16|TRBV18|few
TGTGCCAGCTCACCATCCGCGGTGAGCTCCTACAATGAGCAGTTCTTC
CASSPSAVSSYNEQFF
>TRBJ2-7|TRBD2|16|TRBV11-2|many
TGTGCCAGCAGCTTTGGAGCGGGAGAAATCACCTACGAGCAGTACTTC
CASSFGAGEITYEQYF
>TRBJ2-1|-|15|TRBV18|-
TGTGCCAGCTCATTGGAGACGGTCGACATCGATGAGCAGTTCTTC
CASSLETVDIDEQFF
>TRBJ1-4|-|16|TRBV19|-
TGTGCCAGTAGTACCCCCTCTGGGGGGGCGCATGAAAAACTGTTTTTT
CASSTPSGGAHEKLFF
>TRBJ2-7|TRBD1|13|TRBV20-1|few
TGCAGTGCTAGTGGGACAGGGGTCTACGAGCAGTACTTC
CSASGTGVYEQYF
>TRBJ2-1|TRBD2|13|TRBV6-1|many
TGTGCCAGCAGACGGACTAGCATGAATGAGCAGTTCTTC
CASRRTSMNEQFF
>TRBJ2-1|TRBD1|14|TRBV12-3/TRBV12-4|many
TGTGCCAGCAACCCGGGACAGTCCTACAATGAGCAGTTCTTC
CASNPGQSYNEQFF
>TRBJ1-5|-|18|TRBV19|many
TGTGCCAGTAACGACAGACCGTTAGGGTTTATGGGCAATCAGCCCCAGCATTTT
CASNDRPLGFMGNQPQHF
>TRBJ2-7|TRBD2|17|TRBV11-3|many
TGTGCCAGCAGCTTAGCTATCCTAGCGGGAGGAACCTACGAGCAGTACTTC
CASSLAILAGGTYEQYF
>TRBJ2-7|-|12|TRBV12-3/TRBV12-4|few
TGTGCCAGCAGTCACGTCTCCTACGAGCAGTACTTC
CASSHVSYEQYF
>TRBJ2-1|TRBD2|16|TRBV6-5|many
TGTGCCAGCAGTTACCGCCACGGGCTAGCGGGCAATGAGCAGTTCTTC
CASSYRHGLAGNEQFF
>TRBJ2-5|TRBD1|15|TRBV7-2|many
TGTGCCAGCAGCCCCAGGGGGTACTTCCAAGAGACCCAGTACTTC
CASSPRGYFQETQYF
>TRBJ2-1|-|12|TRBV28|-
TGTGCCAGCAGCCCCGGGGTAGGGGAACAGTTCTTC
CASSPGVGEQFF
>TRBJ1-6|-|12|TRBV10-2|many
TGCGCCAGCAGTGGGAATAATTCACCCCTCCACTTT
CASSGNNSPLHF
>TRBJ1-2|-|14|TRBV12-3/TRBV12-4|many
TGTGCCAGCAGTCCACGACTCCGGAACTATGGCTACACCTTC
CASSPRLRNYGYTF
>TRBJ2-1|-|16|TRBV28|many
TGTGCCAGCAGTACCGGGAGCTCCTACTCCTACAATGAGCAGTTCTTC
CASSTGSSYSYNEQFF
>TRBJ2-3|TRBD2|15|TRBV9|many
TGTGCCAGCAGCGTAGTAGCGGGAGCCGGAGATACGCAGTATTTT
CASSVVAGAGDTQYF
>TRBJ2-1|-|15|TRBV29-1|many
TGCAGCGTTGGTCCCACAGGCGGCAATTACAATGAGCAGTTCTTC
CSVGPTGGNYNEQFF
>TRBJ2-3|-|14|TRBV12-3/TRBV12-4|many
TGTGCCAGCAGTTTAGAGGGCTTCTCAGATACGCAGTATTTT
CASSLEGFSDTQYF
>TRBJ2-6|-|14|TRBV28|many
TGTGCCAGCACACGAAACTCTGGGGCCAACGTCCTGACTTTC
CASTRNSGANVLTF
>TRBJ2-1|-|13|TRBV27|few
TGTGCCAGTCGACGGCGCAGTTACAATGAGCAGTTCTTC
CASRRRSYNEQFF
>TRBJ2-5|-|15|TRBV30|-
TGTGCCTGGAGTGTATTCTCAGCCAGGAGGGAGACCCAGTACTTC
CAWSVFSARRETQYF
>TRBJ2-7|TRBD1|15|TRBV28|many
TGTGCCAGCAGTCTCCCCGGGACAGGGTTGTACGAGCAGTACTTC
CASSLPGTGLYEQYF
>TRBJ1-5|TRBD1|16|TRBV6-1|many
TGTGCCAGCAGTCCCGGGACAGGCCCCTACAATCAGCCCCAGCATTTT
CASSPGTGPYNQPQHF
>TRBJ2-1|TRBD2|15|TRBV27|many
TGTGCCAGCAGTTCGGGACTAGCGGTTTACAATGAGCAGTTCTTC
CASSSGLAVYNEQFF
>TRBJ2-7|TRBD1|12|TRBV2|many
TGCTTAACCGGACAGGTAAACTACGAGCAGTACTTC
CLTGQVNYEQYF
>TRBJ2-3|TRBD2|18|TRBV7-8|-
TGTGCCAGCAGCCGGGGCGGGAGGGCCAGTACGAGCACAGATACGCAGTATTTT
CASSRGGRASTSTDTQYF
>TRBJ1-1|-|15|TRBV7-8|many
TGTGCCAGCAGCCCCAGGACACGGTTAAACACTGAAGCTTTCTTT
CASSPRTRLNTEAFF
>TRBJ2-2|TRBD2|18|TRBV20-1|few
TGCAGTGCTAGAGTCTGGACTAGCGGGAGCCATAACACCGGGGAGCTGTTTTTT
CSARVWTSGSHNTGELFF
>TRBJ2-1|TRBD1|15|TRBV11-3|many
TGTGCCAGCAGCTTTAGGACAGGAGACTACAATGAGCAGTTCTTC
CASSFRTGDYNEQFF
>TRBJ1-1|-|14|TRBV12-3/TRBV12-4|many
TGTGCCAGCAGTTTATTGGGGGAAGGCACTGAAGCTTTCTTT
CASSLLGEGTEAFF
>TRBJ2-1|-|15|TRBV20-1|-
TGCAGGATCGGGGAGCGGAGTCTTGGGCCGAGTGAGCAGTTCTTC
CRIGERSLGPSEQFF
>TRBJ2-2|-|15|TRBV6-2/TRBV6-3|-
TGTGCCAGCACTAGAAGGGTGGGAATCACCGGGGAGCTGTTTTTT
CASTRRVGITGELFF
>TRBJ2-3|-|14|TRBV5-4|many
TGTGCCAGCAGCCCCTCCGCCAGAGAAGATACGCAGTATTTT
CASSPSAREDTQYF
>TRBJ2-3|TRBD2|20|TRBV19|few
TGTGCCAGTAGTCCCTCAAAATGGTCAGCGGGAGGGCCGTACACAGATACGCAGTATTTT
CASSPSKWSAGGPYTDTQYF
>TRBJ2-2|TRBD2|17|TRBV7-8|many
TGTGCCAGCAGCGCGACTAGCGGGAGGATAGTCACCGGGGAGCTGTTTTTT
CASSATSGRIVTGELFF
>TRBJ2-7|TRBD1|15|TRBV11-2|-
TGTGCCAGCAGCTACCACCCGGGACAGGGGAACGAGCAGTACTTC
CASSYHPGQGNEQYF
>TRBJ2-7|TRBD1|14|TRBV19|few
TGTGCCAGTAGTCGGGACAGGGGTAGGGACGAGCAGTACTTC
CASSRDRGRDEQYF
>TRBJ2-1|-|13|TRBV18|-
TGTGCCAGCTCGGGGGACGGACTTGAGGGGCAGTTCTTC
CASSGDGLEGQFF
>TRBJ2-7|TRBD1|17|TRBV5-8|many
TGTGCCAGCAGCACCGGAACTTTTATCGGACAGGGGGACGAGCAGTACTTC
CASSTGTFIGQGDEQYF
>TRBJ2-3|TRBD2|14|TRBV19|-
TGTGCCAGTATGAGGGAGGGTAGCACAGATACGCAGTATTTT
CASMREGSTDTQYF